This T cell receptor (delta chain) was observed in a study of γδ T cells in repeated Plasmodium falciparum infection (TCRdb year 2021). With respect to the entire study: Malian children exposed to intense seasonal malaria transmission were enrolled in the natural-infection arm and compared with Australian children matched for age and gender. Several malaria-naive U.S. adults underwent four controlled human malaria infections by bites from P. falciparum NF54-infected Anopheles stephensi mosquitoes over 644 days. The study looked at how repeated Plasmodium falciparum infection shapes the human gammadelta T cell repertoire, using both natural infection in Mali and controlled human malaria infection. Malian gammadelta TCR repertoires were analysed cross-sectionally in periods with no transmission and longitudinally across episodes of acute febrile malaria. Samples were collected from controlled-infection subjects at baseline, immediately before selected infections, and 21 days after each infection.

To prepare the library, multiplex PCR was applied. The sequencer listed for this sample is Illumina MiSeq. From each sorted gammadelta T cell sample, both TCR gamma (TRG) and TCR delta (TRD) chains were sequenced. In the source study's methods: The repertoire analyses drew on clonotype tree plots, the accumulated frequency of the top 20 clonotypes, and diversity index (DI) and D75 metrics. TCRdb reanalyzed the public reads with the CATT caller, and identical DNA sequences were merged afterwards. The V and J calls and clone size are TCRdb's, not the authors'. For this sample there are tens of thousands of delta-chain clones; 0.98% appear just once. Roughly 9.5% of the sample comes from the top ten. This clone has just a few counts. What this receptor recognizes is not known. TCRdb assigns this DNA the protein of a much larger clone, which departs from its translation at residue 16; this likely reflects a read error, and the protein shown comes from translating the DNA.

The CDR3 runs 18 amino acids, cysteine and phenylalanine included. Just the 54-base CDR3 DNA is kept, in frame starting at base 1. CDR1 and CDR2, looked up from the germline V gene, are TSWWSYY and QGS. What the research found in general, with its limitations: The Malian cohort was drawn from a small rural village made up mostly of one ethnic group, which limits generalizability. The controlled-infection cohort was small, limiting analysis of inter-individual variability in gammadelta T cell responses. Vdelta2-negative gammadelta TCR repertoires from Malian children appeared more clonally expanded, less diverse and less shared than those of Australian children. In Vdelta2-negative gammadelta TCR repertoires, which were largely Vdelta1+, repeated controlled infections appeared to drive waves of new clonotype selection. Vgamma9/Vdelta2+ TCR repertoires showed a highly stable polyclonal repertoire over time and infection, with many inter-individual overlapping TCRgamma sequences.

For bulk TCR repertoire analysis, Vgamma9/Vdelta2+ and Vdelta2-negative gammadelta T cell populations were isolated by flow sorting from peripheral blood mononuclear cells. This receptor was taken from a pool of human donors (malaria-infected and uninfected, not separated). Sequenced material: gamma-delta T cells from blood. No J gene call was made, and the V gene is TRDV1; TRDD3, the table's D call, lacks a check against the DNA. CDR3 protein: CALGELIATGKKTDKIIF. The bases read TGTGCTCTTGGGGAACTAATCGCCACGGGGAAGAAGACCGATAAAATCATCTTT.